This T cell receptor beta chain was recorded in a study of blood T cell repertoires in COVID-19. Study-wide background: Collection of acute and convalescent COVID-19 samples took place in the United States, Italy and Spain. From T cells, B-cell-depleted T cells, or PBMCs came the material, which was cDNA or gDNA.

Original processing methods: Amplification of reference gene primers provided the estimated nucleated cell counts. Here immunoSEQ multiplex PCR was the method, and the copy in TCRdb shows in-frame clones only, minus some. That table is the source of V, J and clone size, and D and trimming were worked out from the DNA. The table records approximately 380,000 clones, just over 90% of them present only once. Residents of approximately 25 US areas, aged about 18 to 89 years, made up the participants. CDR1 and CDR2 from the germline V gene are SNHLY and FYNNEI. V lost 9 bases, J lost 3 bases, and 11 bases lay in between. This CDR3 region has 12 residues.

Input material: PBMCs or T cells enriched from blood (not recorded which). J is TRBJ1-2 and V is TRBV2; D perhaps matches TRBD1 (6 bases). This clonotype was obtained from a woman in her thirties or forties who had been exposed to COVID-19. This CDR3 reads CASTGLDYGYTF. The CDR3 DNA reads as TGTGCCAGTACAGGGTTGGACTATGGCTACACCTTC.